A selection of T cell receptor beta chains follows, all from one sample in a study of CD4 T cell repertoires in COVID-19. Assay used: immunoSEQ multiplex PCR; TCRdb lists only in-frame clones, some missing. The sample carries 65,000 to 95,000 clones, around four fifths recorded once. This specimen consisted of CD4+ T cells from peripheral blood, obtained after recovery from COVID-19. Receptors were obtained from a human donor who had COVID-19. Both conserved end residues are part of each CDR3. The order of the fields is CDR3 DNA, CDR3 protein, V gene, D gene, clone size, J gene. D genes are given only for firm matches. Only part of the rows carry a size: once, few, many, or a class if the clone is expanded.

TGTGCCACCAGCAGAGATAGGGGGCCCCAGCATTTT CATSRDRGPQHF TRBV15 NA NA TRBJ1-5
TGTGCCATCAATGCGGCTGGGGGAAACACCATATATTTT CAINAAGGNTIYF TRBV10-3 NA NA TRBJ1-3
TGCAGCGTAGGAGCGGGGACAGGGTTTGGCGGGGAGCTGTTTTTT CSVGAGTGFGGELFF TRBV29-1 TRBD1 NA TRBJ2-2
TGTGCCAGCAGCTTAGACGGGACTACGATAGACACCATATATTTT CASSLDGTTIDTIYF TRBV7-9 NA NA TRBJ1-3
TGTGCCAGCAGCACTAGCGGGAACACAGATACGCAGTATTTT CASSTSGNTDTQYF TRBV5-4 TRBD2 few TRBJ2-3
TGTGCCAGCAGTGGTTTCTGGACAGGGGGCACTACTGAAGCTTTCTTT CASSGFWTGGTTEAFF TRBV6-1 TRBD1 once TRBJ1-1
TGTGCCAGCAGCCCGGGGGCTGGCTATGGCTACACCTTC CASSPGAGYGYTF TRBV12-3/TRBV12-4 NA NA TRBJ1-2
TGTGCCAGTAACCCGGGACAGGGGAATCAGCCCCAGCATTTT CASNPGQGNQPQHF TRBV19 TRBD1 NA TRBJ1-5
TGTGCCAGCAGCGACACTAGCGGGGGGACAGATACGCAGTATTTT CASSDTSGGTDTQYF TRBV7-3 TRBD2 NA TRBJ2-3
TGTGCCAGTAGTATAGGGGCGAAGGGGCCGTGGCCCCAGCATTTT CASSIGAKGPWPQHF TRBV19 NA NA TRBJ1-5
TGTGCCAGCAGCCAAGATCACCGGGGTTACTACGAGCAGTACTTC CASSQDHRGYYEQYF TRBV14 NA NA TRBJ2-7
TGCGCCAGCAGCTTGTCAAGCGGACGCACCGGGGAGCTGTTTTTT CASSLSSGRTGELFF TRBV5-1 NA many TRBJ2-2
TGTGCCAGTAGTATGACTCCCCAGGGAAGGGCCGGGGAGCTGTTTTTT CASSMTPQGRAGELFF TRBV19 NA NA TRBJ2-2
TGTGCCGCCCGGGGGGGGGACAGGGGGCCCCAAGATACGCAGTATTTT CAARGGDRGPQDTQYF TRBV10-3 TRBD1 NA TRBJ2-3
TGTGCCAGCAGCTTAGCCGGGACAGGGCATCAAGAGACCCAGTACTTC CASSLAGTGHQETQYF TRBV11-3 TRBD1 NA TRBJ2-5
TGTGCCAGCAGTACAGGGGTTCGTGGCTACACCTTC CASSTGVRGYTF TRBV28 TRBD1 NA TRBJ1-2
TGCGCCAGCAGCCAAGATTTAAACTCCCCTTACAATGAGCAGTTCTTC CASSQDLNSPYNEQFF TRBV4-1 NA NA TRBJ2-1
TGCGCCAGCAGTGAAGGCCTAGCGCACGCCTACGAGCAGTACTTC CASSEGLAHAYEQYF TRBV10-2 NA NA TRBJ2-7
TGCGCCAGCAGCTTGGCGTCTAGCGGGAGGGCAGATACGCAGTATTTT CASSLASSGRADTQYF TRBV5-1 TRBD2 NA TRBJ2-3
TGTGCCAGCAGAGACAGGATGGCTAATGAAAAACTGTTTTTT CASRDRMANEKLFF TRBV6-5 NA NA TRBJ1-4
TGTGCCAGCAGCCAAGGGCTAGCGGGAGCGGTGCAGTTCTTC CASSQGLAGAVQFF TRBV3-1/TRBV3-2 TRBD2 NA TRBJ2-1
TGTGCCAGCAGCTCGGGACCCCGCCTAGAGCAGTACTTC CASSSGPRLEQYF TRBV7-6 NA NA TRBJ2-7
TGTGCCAGCAGCTTTAGTGGACTAGGGCCAGATACGCAGTATTTT CASSFSGLGPDTQYF TRBV7-2 TRBD2 NA TRBJ2-3
TGCGCCAGCAGCTTGTTCCTCCCGGGATCCAGCACAGATACGCAGTATTTT CASSLFLPGSSTDTQYF TRBV5-1 NA NA TRBJ2-3
TGTGCCAGCAGTTACGGTGACAGGGATAATTCACCCCTCCACTTT CASSYGDRDNSPLHF TRBV6-5 TRBD1 NA TRBJ1-6
TGTGCTAGTGGTCAGATCCGGGACAGGGTCTACGAGCAGTACTTC CASGQIRDRVYEQYF TRBV12-5 TRBD1 NA TRBJ2-7
TGTGCCAGCTCACGGGACAGGGGGGTATACAATGAGCAGTTCTTC CASSRDRGVYNEQFF TRBV18 TRBD1 once TRBJ2-1
TGTGCCAGCAGCCGCGAGGACGGACTAGCGGGGAGCTCCTACGAGCAGTACTTC CASSREDGLAGSSYEQYF TRBV4-2 TRBD2 NA TRBJ2-7
TGTGCCAGCAGTGTCATTTTAGAGGGCGAGCAGTACTTC CASSVILEGEQYF TRBV28 NA NA TRBJ2-7
TGCGCCAGCAGCCTTAGGACAGGGGGCTCCTACGAGCAGTACTTC CASSLRTGGSYEQYF TRBV4-1 TRBD1 once TRBJ2-7
TGTGCCAGCAGCCGATCCCTCCAGGGGCAGACTAATTCACCCCTCCACTTT CASSRSLQGQTNSPLHF TRBV3-1/TRBV3-2 NA NA TRBJ1-6